The 23 T cell receptor beta chains given below trace back to one sample, sequenced in a study of cytomegalovirus exposure and HLA in healthy donors (dated by TCRdb to 2016 to 2017). Receptor libraries were prepared by the immunoSEQ multiplex PCR assay. TCRdb mirrors the immuneACCESS table, restricted to in-frame sequences. Some clones are absent from its copies; in checked studies, under half trace to an unresolved V gene, and the reason for the others is unknown. The sample contains 150,000 to 200,000 clones, around 85% of them found a single time. In total, the top ten clones hold about 17% of the sample. Sequencing used PBMCs. The receptors derive from a man aged 18 to 35 in good health and CMV-seropositive.

The chain has TRBV18 and TRBJ2-7; TRBD2 might be the D (5 bases). CDR1 and CDR2 from the germline V gene are KGHSH and LQKENI. The CDR3 contains 14 residues. Trimming took 5 bases from V and 4 from J, leaving 15 bases between them. CDR3 DNA sequence: TGTGCCAGCTCAATGCAGAGAGCGGTATACGAGCAGTACTTC. Encoded protein: CASSMQRAVYEQYF.

This rearrangement joins TRBV11-3 to TRBJ2-7; 11 bases line up with TRBD1. J was trimmed by 3 bases and V by 1 base; bases with no gene match: 8. Germline CDR1 SGHNT, CDR2 YENEEA. The CDR3 is made up of 17 amino acids. The CDR3 protein is CASSLVGQGQGGYEQYF. The CDR3 coding sequence is TGTGCCAGCAGCTTAGTCGGTCAGGGACAGGGGGGCTACGAGCAGTACTTC.

This chain connects TRBV27 to TRBJ2-3; 10 positions match TRBD2. Looked up from germline, CDR1 is MNHEY and CDR2 is SMNVEV (reference sequence). With V trimmed by 4 bases and J by 3 bases, 22 bases remained unmatched. This CDR3 comprises 21 residues. CDR3 amino acids: CASSSSGNRPGAGGGTDTQYF. The CDR3 bases are TGTGCCAGCAGTTCATCCGGAAACCGCCCGGGAGCGGGAGGGGGGACAGATACGCAGTATTTT.

The V gene is TRBV6-1, the J gene TRBJ2-1; maybe TRBD1 (5 bases). V lost 6 bases to trimming and J lost 0 bases, with 9 bases between them. CDR1 and CDR2 from the germline V gene are MNHNS and SASEGT. CDR3 size: 14 residues. CDR3 amino acids: CASRDIGSYNEQFF. The DNA for the CDR3 is TGTGCCAGCAGGGACATTGGCTCCTACAATGAGCAGTTCTTC.

This clone was counted many times. The genes are TRBV30 and TRBJ1-2; tentatively, D is TRBD1 (5 bases). With 1 base removed from V and 5 bases from J, the gap between germline ends came to 11 bases. Germline CDR1 GTSNPN, CDR2 SVGIG (reference sequence). The CDR3 consists of 13 residues. The CDR3 coding sequence is TGTGCCTGGAGTGAGGGCAGGGTTTATGGCTACACCTTC. The encoded protein is CAWSEGRVYGYTF.

V is TRBV4-2 and J is TRBJ1-5; 7 nucleotides align to TRBD1. Trimming at V came to 0 bases and at J to 2 bases, leaving 4 bases not matched to a gene. The CDR3 is made up of 16 amino acids. The germline gives CDR1 LGHNA, CDR2 YNFKEQ. CDR3 bases: TGTGCCAGCAGCCAAGAATTGGGGACAGGCAATCAGCCCCAGCATTTT. Its protein is CASSQELGTGNQPQHF.

The chain combines TRBV5-1 with TRBJ1-2; no firm D call. CDR3 length equals 16 residues. The ends were cut back, 3 bases at V and 0 bases at J, with 15 bases in the middle. CDR1 is SGHRS, CDR2 YFSETQ, per germline. The CDR3 sequence is CASSSTTFSANYGYTF. DNA for the CDR3: TGCGCCAGCAGCTCGACGACATTCTCAGCTAACTATGGCTACACCTTC.

The chain recombines TRBV4-1 with TRBJ2-3, with a weak D call TRBD2 (6 bases). Germline CDR1 reads MGHRA; CDR2 reads YSYEKL. The CDR3 sequence is 15 residues long. The germline V and J ends were trimmed by 1 base and 4 bases, with 12 bases remaining between them. The CDR3 DNA reads as TGCGCCAGCAGCCAAGTGCGGGGACGGGCAGATACGCAGTATTTT. It codes for CASSQVRGRADTQYF.

The V call is TRBV9, the J call TRBJ2-2; 10 bases are shared with TRBD2. The CDR3 consists of 17 residues. V was pared by 0 bases and J by 2 bases, with 4 bases of the junction left unmatched. Germline CDR1 and CDR2: SGDLS and YYNGEE. In nucleotides, the CDR3 is TGTGCCAGCAGCGTAGTTCGACTAGCGGGTAACACCGGGGAGCTGTTTTTT. The encoded protein is CASSVVRLAGNTGELFF.

This clone has only one observation. The chain's CDR3 is CASSLTGGLSYEQYF. The CDR3, as DNA: TGTGCCAGCAGCTTGACCGGGGGTCTATCCTACGAGCAGTACTTC. The rearrangement joins TRBV5-5 to TRBJ2-7, with D perhaps TRBD2 (6 bases). The V end lost 1 base, the J end lost 1 base, and 12 bases lay between the germline ends. The CDR3 is 15 residues long. Germline values: CDR1 SGHKS, CDR2 YYEKEE (reference sequence).

In this sample, this clone turned up once. V gene TRBV7-9 combines with J gene TRBJ2-5; 7 nucleotides line up with TRBD2. The CDR3 sequence is 15 residues long. Trimming at V came to 1 base and at J to 2 bases, leaving 4 bases not matched to a gene. CDR1 SEHNR and CDR2 FQNEAQ come from the germline V gene (reference sequence). CDR3 sequence (DNA): TGTGCCAGCAGCTTAGTGGGAGGGGATCAAGAGACCCAGTACTTC. Amino acids: CASSLVGGDQETQYF. Variable domain in full (rest from reference TRBV7-9 and TRBJ2-5): DTGVSQNPRHKITKRGQNVTFRCDPISEHNRLYWYRQTLGQGPEFLTYFQNEAQLEKSRLLSDRFSAERPKGSFSTLEIQRTEQGDSAMYLCASSLVGGDQETQYFGPGTRLLVL.

V gene TRBV7-9 combines with J gene TRBJ2-3, with 8 nucleotides matching TRBD1. In germline, CDR1 is SEHNR, CDR2 FQNEAQ (reference sequence). The trim removed 5 bases at V and 1 base at J, leaving 8 bases unmatched. The CDR3 loop spans 16 amino acids. The CDR3 nucleotides are TGTGCCAGCAGCCCCATGCTGGGACAGGGCACAGATACGCAGTATTTT. Its protein is CASSPMLGQGTDTQYF.

The rearrangement links TRBV4-2 to TRBJ1-1; TRBD1 matches at 9 bases. CDR1 and CDR2 (germline): LGHNA, YNFKEQ. V lost 1 base, J lost 4 bases, and 4 bases stayed unmatched. This CDR3 has 15 amino acids. This CDR3 is CASSQVDRGSTEAFF. The CDR3 DNA is TGTGCCAGCAGCCAAGTGGACAGGGGATCCACTGAAGCTTTCTTT.

J is TRBJ2-1 and V is TRBV27; TRBD1 aligns across 10 bases. The CDR3 consists of 15 residues. Germline lookup yields CDR1 MNHEY and CDR2 SMNVEV (reference sequence). V shed 7 bases, J shed 4 bases, and the junction held 7 bases outside the gene matches. This CDR3 is CASKPGQGIYNEQFF. In DNA form, the CDR3 reads TGTGCCAGCAAACCGGGACAGGGGATTTACAATGAGCAGTTCTTC.

V is TRBV5-4 and J is TRBJ1-1; D is perhaps TRBD1 (6 bases). Germline V CDR1 and CDR2: SGHNT, YYREEE (reference sequence). The germline V and J ends were trimmed by 4 bases and 1 base, with 14 bases remaining between them. The CDR3 has 15 residues. CDR3 sequence reads: CASSVETGRNTEAFF. CDR3 nucleotide sequence: TGTGCCAGCAGCGTAGAAACAGGGAGGAACACTGAAGCTTTCTTT.

This sequence joins TRBV23-1 and TRBJ2-7; no reliable D call. Being an ORF, TRBV23-1 has a function that is uncertain. The CDR3 totals 13 residues. Deletions cut 3 bases from V and 2 bases from J, with 8 bases between. CDR3 in amino acids: CASSHPGAYEQYF. For the CDR3, the DNA is TGCGCCAGCAGTCACCCCGGTGCCTACGAGCAGTACTTC.

The CDR3 here is CAIGLSGGELFF. CDR3 in DNA: TGTGCCATAGGACTTTCGGGCGGGGAGCTGTTTTTT. The chain couples TRBV10-3 to TRBJ2-2; a weak D match, TRBD2 (5 bases). Between the trimmed V and J ends, which lost 9 bases and 7 bases, there was a span of 12 bases. The germline gives CDR1 ENHRY, CDR2 SYGVKD. This CDR3 has 12 amino acids.

This clone has a handful of counts. This chain connects TRBV5-8 to TRBJ2-7; the D gene is possibly TRBD1 (5 bases). The germline V and J ends were trimmed by 4 bases and 2 bases, with 13 bases remaining between them. CDR3 length equals 14 residues. Germline V CDR1 and CDR2: SGHTS, YDEGEE. The chain's CDR3 is CASSLDSSPYEQYF. The CDR3 DNA reads as TGTGCCAGCAGCCTTGACAGTAGCCCCTACGAGCAGTACTTC.

This rearrangement joins TRBV30 to TRBJ1-2; 11 bases fit TRBD1. The ends lost 2 bases at V and 4 bases at J; junction bases unmatched: 3. There are 14 residues in the CDR3. Germline-derived CDR1 and CDR2 are GTSNPN and SVGIG (reference sequence). Written as DNA, the CDR3 is TGTGCCTGGAGTCCCGGACAGGGGGCCTATGGCTACACCTTC. Encoded protein: CAWSPGQGAYGYTF. The entire variable domain, with the rest obtained from reference TRBV30 and TRBJ1-2, is as follows: SQTIHQWPATLVQPVGSPLSLECTVEGTSNPNLYWYRQAAGRGLQLLFYSVGIGQISSEVPQNLSASRPQDRQFILSSKKLLLSDSGFYLCAWSPGQGAYGYTFGSGTRLTVV.

The J gene is TRBJ1-1, the V gene TRBV19; 11 nucleotides align to TRBD1. Germline CDR1 LNHDA, CDR2 SQIVND (reference sequence). The ends lost 3 bases at V and 4 bases at J; junction bases unmatched: 7. The CDR3 has 16 residues. CDR3 in amino acids: CASSIFFGTGGTEAFF. In DNA, the CDR3 is TGTGCCAGTAGTATCTTTTTTGGGACAGGGGGCACTGAAGCTTTCTTT. Full variable domain (outside the CDR3, taken from reference TRBV19 and TRBJ1-1): DGGITQSPKYLFRKEGQNVTLSCEQNLNHDAMYWYRQDPGQGLRLIYYSQIVNDFQKGDIAEGYSVSREKKESFPLTVTSAQKNPTAFYLCASSIFFGTGGTEAFFGQGTRLTVV.

This chain connects TRBV7-3 to TRBJ2-5, with D unresolved. This CDR3 is built from 13 residues. V lost 2 bases to trimming and J lost 3 bases, with 7 bases between them. Germline V gives CDR1 SGHTA, CDR2 FQGTGA. This CDR3 is CASSLQAEETQYF. Here the CDR3 DNA reads TGTGCCAGCAGCTTACAGGCAGAAGAGACCCAGTACTTC.

This chain connects TRBV7-8 to TRBJ2-7; the D gene is possibly TRBD1 (5 bases). The CDR3 is 12 amino acids. V dropped 5 bases and J dropped 4 bases, with 9 bases sitting between them. The V gene's germline CDR1 is SGHVS and CDR2 FQNEAQ. In DNA form, the CDR3 reads TGTGCCAGCAGCCCGACAGATTACGAGCAGTACTTC. This encodes CASSPTDYEQYF.

The chain uses TRBV30 and TRBJ2-2; no clear D gene. V was shortened by 5 bases and J by 2 bases, with 9 bases between the two germline ends. The CDR3 is made up of 13 amino acids. Germline lookup yields CDR1 GTSNPN and CDR2 SVGIG (reference sequence). CDR3 loop: CAWLADNTGELFF. The CDR3 nucleotides read TGTGCCTGGCTGGCGGATAACACCGGGGAGCTGTTTTTT.